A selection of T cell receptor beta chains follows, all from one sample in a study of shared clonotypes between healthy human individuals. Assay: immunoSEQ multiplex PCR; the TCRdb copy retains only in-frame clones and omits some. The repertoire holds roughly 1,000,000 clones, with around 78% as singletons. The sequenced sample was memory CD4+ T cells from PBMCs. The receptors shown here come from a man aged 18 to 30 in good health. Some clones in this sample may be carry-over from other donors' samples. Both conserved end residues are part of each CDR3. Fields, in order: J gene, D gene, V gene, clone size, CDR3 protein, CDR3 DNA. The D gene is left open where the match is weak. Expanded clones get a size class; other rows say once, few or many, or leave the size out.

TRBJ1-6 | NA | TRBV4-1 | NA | CASSQDTRFRSYNSPLHF | TGCGCCAGCAGCCAAGATACGAGATTCCGCTCCTATAATTCACCCCTCCACTTT
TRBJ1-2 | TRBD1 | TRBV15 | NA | CATSRGQGVGYGYTF | TGTGCCACCAGCAGAGGGCAGGGGGTCGGCTATGGCTACACCTTC
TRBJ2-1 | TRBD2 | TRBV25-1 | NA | CASSERTLAGYNEQFF | TGTGCCAGCAGTGAAAGAACACTAGCGGGATACAATGAGCAGTTCTTC
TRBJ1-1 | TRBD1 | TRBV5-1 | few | CASSYRGTTEAFF | TGCGCCAGCAGTTACAGGGGAACCACTGAAGCTTTCTTT
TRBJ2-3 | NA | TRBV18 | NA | CASSLAGPTDTQYF | TGTGCCAGCTCACTCGCCGGGCCTACAGATACGCAGTATTTT
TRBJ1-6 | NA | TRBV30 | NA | CAWERLGSPLHF | TGTGCCTGGGAGCGTCTCGGGTCACCCCTCCACTTT
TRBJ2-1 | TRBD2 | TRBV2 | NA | CASRREGDEQFF | TGTGCCAGCAGGAGGGAGGGAGATGAGCAGTTCTTC
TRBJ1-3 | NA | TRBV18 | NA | CASSPTGGGLDSGNTIYF | TGTGCCAGCTCCCCGACCGGCGGAGGCCTGGACTCTGGAAACACCATATATTTT
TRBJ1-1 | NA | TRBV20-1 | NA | CSRVTEAFF | TGCAGCAGGGTCACTGAAGCTTTCTTT
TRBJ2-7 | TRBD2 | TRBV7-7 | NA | CASSRLAGGEQYF | TGTGCCAGCAGCCGGCTAGCGGGCGGGGAGCAGTACTTC
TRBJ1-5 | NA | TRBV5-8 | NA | CASSRQERGSNQPQHF | TGTGCCAGCAGCCGCCAGGAGAGGGGAAGCAATCAGCCCCAGCATTTT
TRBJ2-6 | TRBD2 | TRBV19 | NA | CASSITLAGVLAGANVLTF | TGTGCCAGTAGTATTACGCTAGCGGGAGTTCTAGCTGGGGCCAACGTCCTGACTTTC
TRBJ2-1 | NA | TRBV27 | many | CASSIGRWNGNNEQFF | TGTGCCAGCAGCATCGGACGTTGGAATGGTAACAATGAGCAGTTCTTC
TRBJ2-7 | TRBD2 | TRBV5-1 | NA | CASSLVAGADEQYF | TGCGCCAGCAGCTTGGTAGCGGGAGCTGACGAGCAGTACTTC
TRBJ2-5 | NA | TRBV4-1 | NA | CASSQRREGAQETQYF | TGCGCCAGCAGCCAAAGACGGGAGGGGGCCCAAGAGACCCAGTACTTC
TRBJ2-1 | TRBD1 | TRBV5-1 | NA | CASSPGQEGMGQFF | TGCGCCAGCAGCCCGGGACAGGAGGGTATGGGCCAGTTCTTC
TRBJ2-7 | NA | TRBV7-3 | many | CASSPDRSNEQYF | TGTGCCAGCAGCCCCGACAGGTCGAACGAGCAGTACTTC
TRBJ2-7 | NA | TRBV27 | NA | CASSFGAESSYEQYF | TGTGCCAGCAGTTTTGGGGCGGAGAGCTCCTACGAGCAGTACTTC
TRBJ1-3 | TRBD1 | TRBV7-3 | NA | CASSPESRGTIYF | TGTGCCAGCAGCCCCGAATCCAGGGGGACCATATATTTT
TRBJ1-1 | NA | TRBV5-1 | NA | CASSLAARGTEAFF | TGCGCCAGCAGCTTGGCCGCCAGGGGCACTGAAGCTTTCTTT
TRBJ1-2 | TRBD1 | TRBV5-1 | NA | CASSRGTGEDGYTF | TGCGCCAGCAGCAGGGGGACAGGGGAGGACGGCTACACCTTC
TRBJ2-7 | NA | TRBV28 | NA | CASSFFRIRSYEQYF | TGTGCCAGCAGTTTTTTTCGGATTAGGTCCTACGAGCAGTACTTC
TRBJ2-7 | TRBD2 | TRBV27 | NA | CASRSGRASEQYF | TGTGCCAGCAGGAGCGGGAGGGCCTCCGAGCAGTACTTC
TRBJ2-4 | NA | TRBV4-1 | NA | CASSQDLAGAKNIQYF | TGCGCCAGCAGCCAAGATCTCGCGGGAGCCAAAAACATTCAGTACTTC
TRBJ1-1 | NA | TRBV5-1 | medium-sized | CASSSGLMNTEAFF | TGCGCCAGCAGCTCGGGACTCATGAACACTGAAGCTTTCTTT
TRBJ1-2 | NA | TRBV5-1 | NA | CASSLAAGKIGHGYTF | TGCGCCAGCAGCTTGGCGGCGGGGAAGATTGGGCATGGCTACACCTTC
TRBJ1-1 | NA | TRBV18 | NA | CASSPEAGATEAFF | TGTGCCAGCTCACCCGAGGCGGGTGCCACTGAAGCTTTCTTT
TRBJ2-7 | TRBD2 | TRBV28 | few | CASSPPGLAVYEQYF | TGTGCCAGCAGTCCCCCGGGACTAGCGGTTTACGAGCAGTACTTC
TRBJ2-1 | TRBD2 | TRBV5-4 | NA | CASSLVPAGGYNEQFF | TGTGCCAGCAGCTTGGTACCGGCGGGAGGGTACAATGAGCAGTTCTTC